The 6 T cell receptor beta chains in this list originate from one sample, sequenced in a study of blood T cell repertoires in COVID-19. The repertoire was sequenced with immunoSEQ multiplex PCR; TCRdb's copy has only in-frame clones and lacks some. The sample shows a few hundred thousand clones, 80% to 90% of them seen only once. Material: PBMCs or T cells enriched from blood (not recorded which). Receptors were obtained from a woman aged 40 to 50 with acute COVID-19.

The CDR3 loop is CASSASIPSGDPLHF. The CDR3 bases are TGTGCCAGCTCCGCATCGATACCCTCAGGGGACCCCCTCCACTTT. The chain joins TRBV18 to TRBJ1-6, with D possibly being TRBD1 (6 bases). Germline assignment: CDR1 KGHSH and CDR2 LQKENI. The CDR3 runs 15 residues. The germline V and J ends were trimmed by 6 bases and 13 bases, with 22 bases remaining between them.

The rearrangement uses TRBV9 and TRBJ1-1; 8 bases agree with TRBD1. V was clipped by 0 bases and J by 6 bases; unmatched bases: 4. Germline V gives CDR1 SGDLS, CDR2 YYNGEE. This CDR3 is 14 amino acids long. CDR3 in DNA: TGTGCCAGCAGCGTAGCCGACAGGGGCGCTGAAGCTTTCTTT. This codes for CASSVADRGAEAFF.

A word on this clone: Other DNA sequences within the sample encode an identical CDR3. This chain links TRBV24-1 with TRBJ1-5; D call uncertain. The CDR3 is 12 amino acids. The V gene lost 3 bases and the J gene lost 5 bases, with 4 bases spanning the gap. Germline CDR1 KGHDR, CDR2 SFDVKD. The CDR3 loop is CATSDPDQPQHF. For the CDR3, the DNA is TGTGCCACCAGTGATCCGGATCAGCCCCAGCATTTT.

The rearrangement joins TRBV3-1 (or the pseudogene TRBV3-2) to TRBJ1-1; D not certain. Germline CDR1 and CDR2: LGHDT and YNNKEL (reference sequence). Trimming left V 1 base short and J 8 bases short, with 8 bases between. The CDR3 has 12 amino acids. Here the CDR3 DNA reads TGTGCCAGCAGCCAAGGAATACTCGAAGCTTTCTTT. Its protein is CASSQGILEAFF.

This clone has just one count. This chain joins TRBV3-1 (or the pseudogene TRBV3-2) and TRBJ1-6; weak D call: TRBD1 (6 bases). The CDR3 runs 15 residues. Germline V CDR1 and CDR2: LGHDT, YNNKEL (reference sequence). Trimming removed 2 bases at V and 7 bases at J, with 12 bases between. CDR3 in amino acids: CASSQRGSRNSPLHF. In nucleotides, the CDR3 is TGTGCCAGCAGCCAAAGGGGGTCACGAAATTCACCCCTCCACTTT.

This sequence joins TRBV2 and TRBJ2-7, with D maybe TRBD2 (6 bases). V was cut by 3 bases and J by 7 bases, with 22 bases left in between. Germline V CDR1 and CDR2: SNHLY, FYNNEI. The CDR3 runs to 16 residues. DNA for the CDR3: TGTGCCAGCAGTGACCTGGGGACTTCGCTAAGTAGGGAGCAGTACTTC. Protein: CASSDLGTSLSREQYF.